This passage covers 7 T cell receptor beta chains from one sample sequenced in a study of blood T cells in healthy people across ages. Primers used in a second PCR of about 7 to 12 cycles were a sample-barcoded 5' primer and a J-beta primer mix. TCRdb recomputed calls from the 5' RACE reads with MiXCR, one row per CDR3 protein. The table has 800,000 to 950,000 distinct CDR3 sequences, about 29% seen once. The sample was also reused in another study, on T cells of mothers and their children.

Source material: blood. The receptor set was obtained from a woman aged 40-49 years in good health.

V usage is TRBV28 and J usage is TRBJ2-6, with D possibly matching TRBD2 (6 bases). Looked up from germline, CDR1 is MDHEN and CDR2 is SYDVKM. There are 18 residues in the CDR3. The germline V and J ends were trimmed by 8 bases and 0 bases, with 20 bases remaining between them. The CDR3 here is CASGSGHGGTSGANVLTF. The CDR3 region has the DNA TGTGCCAGCGGTAGCGGACACGGTGGAACCTCTGGGGCCAACGTCCTGACTTTC.

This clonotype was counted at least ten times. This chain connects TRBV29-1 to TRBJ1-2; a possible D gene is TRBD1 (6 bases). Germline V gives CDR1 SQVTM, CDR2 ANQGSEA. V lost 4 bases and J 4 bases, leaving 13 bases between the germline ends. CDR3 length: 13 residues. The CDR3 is CSVVSGALYGYTF. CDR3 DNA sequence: TGCAGCGTTGTTTCAGGGGCTCTCTATGGCTACACCTTC.

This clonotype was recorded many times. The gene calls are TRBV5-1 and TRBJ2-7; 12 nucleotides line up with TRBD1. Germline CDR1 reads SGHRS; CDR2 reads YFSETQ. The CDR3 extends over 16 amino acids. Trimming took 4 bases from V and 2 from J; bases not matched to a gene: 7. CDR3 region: CASSRMGQGAAYEQYF. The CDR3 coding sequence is TGCGCCAGCAGCCGAATGGGACAGGGGGCAGCCTACGAGCAGTACTTC. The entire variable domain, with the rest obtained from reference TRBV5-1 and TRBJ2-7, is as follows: KAGVTQTPRYLIKTRGQQVTLSCSPISGHRSVSWYQQTPGQGLQFLFEYFSETQRNKGNFPGRFSGRQFSNSRSEMNVSTLELGDSALYLCASSRMGQGAAYEQYFGPGTRLTVT.

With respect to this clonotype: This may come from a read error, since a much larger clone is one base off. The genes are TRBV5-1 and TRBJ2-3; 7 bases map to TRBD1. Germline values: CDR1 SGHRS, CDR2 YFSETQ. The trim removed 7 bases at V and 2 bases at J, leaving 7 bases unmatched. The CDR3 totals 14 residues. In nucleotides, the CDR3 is TGCGCCAGCGGACCCGGACAGGACACAGATACGCAGTATTTT. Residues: CASGPGQDTDTQYF.

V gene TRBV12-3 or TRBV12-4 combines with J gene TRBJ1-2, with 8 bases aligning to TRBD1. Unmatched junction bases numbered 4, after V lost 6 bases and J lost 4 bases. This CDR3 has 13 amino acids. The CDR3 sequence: CASRAGGRYGYTF. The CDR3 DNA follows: TGTGCCAGCAGAGCAGGGGGCCGCTATGGCTACACCTTC.

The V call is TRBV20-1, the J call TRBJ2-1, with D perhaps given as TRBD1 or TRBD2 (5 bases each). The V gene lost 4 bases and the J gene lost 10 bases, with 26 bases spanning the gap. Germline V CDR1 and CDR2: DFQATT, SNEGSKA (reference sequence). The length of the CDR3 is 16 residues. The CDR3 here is CSAIPFEGRFRYEQFF. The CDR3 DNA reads TGCAGTGCTATACCTTTCGAGGGGCGGTTTCGGTACGAGCAGTTCTTC.

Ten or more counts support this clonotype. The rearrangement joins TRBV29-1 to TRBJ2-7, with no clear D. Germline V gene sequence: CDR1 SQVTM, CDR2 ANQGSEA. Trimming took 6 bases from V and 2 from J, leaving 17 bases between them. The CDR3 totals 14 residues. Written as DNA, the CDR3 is TGCAGCGTGACCCCTCAAGGCCGAACCTACGAGCAGTACTTC. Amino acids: CSVTPQGRTYEQYF.